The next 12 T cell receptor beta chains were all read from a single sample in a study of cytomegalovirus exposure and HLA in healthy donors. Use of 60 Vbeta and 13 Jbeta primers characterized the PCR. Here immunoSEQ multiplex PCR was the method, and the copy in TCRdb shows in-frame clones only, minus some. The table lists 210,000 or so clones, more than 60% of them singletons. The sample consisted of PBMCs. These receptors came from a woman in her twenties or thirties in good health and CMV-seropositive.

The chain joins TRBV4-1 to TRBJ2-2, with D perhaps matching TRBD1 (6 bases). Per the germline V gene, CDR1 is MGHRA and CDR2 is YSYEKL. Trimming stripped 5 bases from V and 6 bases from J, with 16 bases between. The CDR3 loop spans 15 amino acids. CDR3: CASSFQGPPAGELFF. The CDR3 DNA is TGCGCCAGCAGCTTTCAGGGGCCGCCGGCCGGGGAGCTGTTTTTT.

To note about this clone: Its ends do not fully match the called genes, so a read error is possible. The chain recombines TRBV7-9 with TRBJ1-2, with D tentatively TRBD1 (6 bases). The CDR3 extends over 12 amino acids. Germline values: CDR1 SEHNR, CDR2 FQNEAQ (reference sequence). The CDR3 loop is CSSSLAAGDDTF. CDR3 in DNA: TGTTCCAGCAGCTTAGCGGCAGGGGACGACACCTTC.

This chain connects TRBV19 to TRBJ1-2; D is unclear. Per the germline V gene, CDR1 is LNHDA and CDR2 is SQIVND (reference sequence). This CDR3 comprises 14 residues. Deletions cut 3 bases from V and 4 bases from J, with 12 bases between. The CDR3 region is CASSIRLIGYGYTF. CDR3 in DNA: TGTGCCAGTAGTATCAGGCTTATCGGCTATGGCTACACCTTC.

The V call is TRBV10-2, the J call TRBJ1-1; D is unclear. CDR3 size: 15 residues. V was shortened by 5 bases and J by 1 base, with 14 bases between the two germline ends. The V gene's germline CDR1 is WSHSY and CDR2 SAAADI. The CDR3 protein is CASSPQVLGNTEAFF. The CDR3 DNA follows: TGCGCCAGCAGTCCCCAGGTGTTAGGGAACACTGAAGCTTTCTTT.

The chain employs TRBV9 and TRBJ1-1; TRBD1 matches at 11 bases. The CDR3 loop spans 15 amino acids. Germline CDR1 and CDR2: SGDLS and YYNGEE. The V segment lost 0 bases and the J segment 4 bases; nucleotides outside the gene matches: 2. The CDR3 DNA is TGTGCCAGCAGCGTAGGAGGACAGGGGGCCACTGAAGCTTTCTTT. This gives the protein CASSVGGQGATEAFF.

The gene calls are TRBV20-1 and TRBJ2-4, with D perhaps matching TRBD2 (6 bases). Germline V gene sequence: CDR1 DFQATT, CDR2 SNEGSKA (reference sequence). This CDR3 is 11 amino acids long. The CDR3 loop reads CTTRRGDIQYF. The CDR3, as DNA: TGCACCACGAGGAGGGGCGACATTCAGTACTTC.

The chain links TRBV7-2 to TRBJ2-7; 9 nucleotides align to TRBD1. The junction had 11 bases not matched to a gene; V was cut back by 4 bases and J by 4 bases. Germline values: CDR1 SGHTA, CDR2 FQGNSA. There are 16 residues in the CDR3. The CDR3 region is CASSWGSGTGLYEQYF. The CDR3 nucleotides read TGTGCCAGCAGCTGGGGGTCGGGGACAGGGCTTTACGAGCAGTACTTC.

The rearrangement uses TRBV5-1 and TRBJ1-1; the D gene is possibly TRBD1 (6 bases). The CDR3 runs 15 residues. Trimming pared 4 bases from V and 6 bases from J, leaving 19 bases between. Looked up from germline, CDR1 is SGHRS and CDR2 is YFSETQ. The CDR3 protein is CASSPQGGGYAEAFF. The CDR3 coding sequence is TGCGCCAGCAGCCCCCAAGGGGGGGGGTACGCTGAAGCTTTCTTT.

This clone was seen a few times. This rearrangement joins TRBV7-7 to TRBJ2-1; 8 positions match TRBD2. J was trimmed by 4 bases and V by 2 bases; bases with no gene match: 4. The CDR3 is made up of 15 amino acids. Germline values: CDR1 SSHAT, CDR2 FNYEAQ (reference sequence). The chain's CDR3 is CASSLSSGSYNEQFF. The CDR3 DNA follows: TGTGCCAGCAGCTTATCCAGCGGGAGTTACAATGAGCAGTTCTTC. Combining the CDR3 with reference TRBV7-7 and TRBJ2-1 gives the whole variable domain GAGVSQSPRYKVTKRGQDVTLRCDPISSHATLYWYQQALGQGPEFLTYFNYEAQPDKSGLPSDRFSAERPEGSISTLTIQRTEQRDSAMYRCASSLSSGSYNEQFFGPGTRLTVL.

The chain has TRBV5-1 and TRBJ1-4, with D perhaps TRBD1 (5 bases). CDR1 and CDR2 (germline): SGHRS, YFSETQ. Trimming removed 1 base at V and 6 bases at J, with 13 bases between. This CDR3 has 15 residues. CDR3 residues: CASSLQGSSYEKLFF. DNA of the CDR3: TGCGCCAGCAGCTTGCAGGGTTCCAGCTATGAAAAACTGTTTTTT.

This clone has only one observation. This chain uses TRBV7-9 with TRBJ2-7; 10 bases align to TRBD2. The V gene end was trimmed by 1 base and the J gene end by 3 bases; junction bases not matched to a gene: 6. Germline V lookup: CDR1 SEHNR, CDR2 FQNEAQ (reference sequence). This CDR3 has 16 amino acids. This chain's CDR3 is CASSLGTSGVVYEQYF. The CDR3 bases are TGTGCCAGCAGCTTAGGGACTAGCGGAGTGGTCTACGAGCAGTACTTC.

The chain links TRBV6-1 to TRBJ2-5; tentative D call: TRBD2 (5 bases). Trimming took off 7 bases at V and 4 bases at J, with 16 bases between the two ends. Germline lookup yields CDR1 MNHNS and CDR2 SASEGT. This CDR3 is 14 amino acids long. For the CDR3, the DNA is TGTGCCAGCACCGACCCCCGGGGTCGAGAGACCCAGTACTTC. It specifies CASTDPRGRETQYF.